This T cell receptor (beta chain) was profiled in a study of cytomegalovirus exposure and HLA in healthy donors. The PCR made use of 60 Vbeta and 13 Jbeta primers. Measured with immunoSEQ multiplex PCR; TCRdb has only the in-frame clones, and not every one. The sample consists of 130,000 or so clones, 73% of them appearing once. V gave up 5 bases and J gave up 6 bases, with 13 bases separating them. This CDR3 has 13 amino acids. CDR1 MNHNS and CDR2 SASEGT come from the germline V gene. The receptor's source is a woman aged 40 to 55 in good health and CMV-seropositive. The V gene is TRBV6-1, the J gene TRBJ2-5; weak D call: TRBD2 (6 bases). The sequenced sample consisted of PBMCs. The CDR3 protein is CASSSGRGKTQYF. The CDR3 DNA reads TGTGCCAGCAGTTCGGGACGGGGGAAGACCCAGTACTTC.